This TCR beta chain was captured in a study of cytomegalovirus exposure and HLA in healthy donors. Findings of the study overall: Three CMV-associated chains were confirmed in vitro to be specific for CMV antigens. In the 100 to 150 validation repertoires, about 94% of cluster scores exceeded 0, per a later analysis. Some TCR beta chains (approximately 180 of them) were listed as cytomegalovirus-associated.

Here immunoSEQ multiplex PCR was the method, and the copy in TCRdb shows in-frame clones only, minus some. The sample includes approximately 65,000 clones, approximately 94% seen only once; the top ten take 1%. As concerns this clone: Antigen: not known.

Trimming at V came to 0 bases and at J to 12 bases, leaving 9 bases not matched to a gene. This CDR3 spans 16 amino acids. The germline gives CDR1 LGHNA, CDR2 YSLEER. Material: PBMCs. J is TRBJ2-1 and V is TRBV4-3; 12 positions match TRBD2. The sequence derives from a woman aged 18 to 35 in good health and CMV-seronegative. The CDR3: CASSQDELAGGLRQFF. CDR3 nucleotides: TGCGCCAGCAGCCAAGATGAACTAGCGGGGGGCCTGAGGCAGTTCTTC.